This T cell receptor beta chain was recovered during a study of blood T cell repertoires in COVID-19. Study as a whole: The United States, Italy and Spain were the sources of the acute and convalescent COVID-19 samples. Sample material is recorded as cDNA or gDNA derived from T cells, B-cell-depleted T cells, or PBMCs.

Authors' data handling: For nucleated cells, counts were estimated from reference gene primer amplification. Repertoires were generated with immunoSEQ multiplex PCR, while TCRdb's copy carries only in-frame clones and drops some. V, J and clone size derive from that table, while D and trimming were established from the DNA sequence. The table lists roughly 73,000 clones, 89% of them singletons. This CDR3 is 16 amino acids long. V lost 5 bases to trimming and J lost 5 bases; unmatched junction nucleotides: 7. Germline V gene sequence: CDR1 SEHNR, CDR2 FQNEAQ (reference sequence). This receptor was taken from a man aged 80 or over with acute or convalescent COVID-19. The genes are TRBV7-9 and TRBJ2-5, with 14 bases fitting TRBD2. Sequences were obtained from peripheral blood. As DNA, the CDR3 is TGTGCCAGCAGCCAGTCAGGGACTAGCGGGAGCGAGACCCAGTACTTC. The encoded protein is CASSQSGTSGSETQYF. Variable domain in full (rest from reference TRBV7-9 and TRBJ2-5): DTGVSQNPRHKITKRGQNVTFRCDPISEHNRLYWYRQTLGQGPEFLTYFQNEAQLEKSRLLSDRFSAERPKGSFSTLEIQRTEQGDSAMYLCASSQSGTSGSETQYFGPGTRLLVL.